This passage covers 12 T cell receptor beta chains from one sample sequenced in a study of PD-L1 blockade in urothelial cancer. Time point indicated: pretreatment peripheral blood. TCRdb's table, derived via immunoSEQ multiplex PCR, lists solely in-frame clones and lacks some. This table has tens of thousands of clones, around 84% appearing once. Source: PBMCs, taken around atezolizumab (anti-PD-L1) treatment. Receptors originate from a man between 60 and 70 years old with urothelial cancer.

The V call is TRBV6-6, the J call TRBJ1-2; 7 positions agree with TRBD1. This CDR3 region has 12 residues. The V and J ends lost 7 bases and 4 bases, in that order; junction bases with no gene match: 3. Per the germline V gene, CDR1 is MNHNY and CDR2 is SVGAGI (reference sequence). CDR3 coding DNA: TGTGCCAGCACGACAGGGACCTATGGCTACACCTTC. This sequence encodes CASTTGTYGYTF.

The chain carries TRBV18 and TRBJ2-3; 7 bases map to TRBD2. The CDR3 sequence is 13 residues long. Per the germline V gene, CDR1 is KGHSH and CDR2 is LQKENI. V was clipped by 6 bases and J by 4 bases; unmatched bases: 4. CDR3: CASSTAGPDTQYF. CDR3 coding DNA: TGTGCCAGCTCTACAGCGGGGCCAGATACGCAGTATTTT.

The chain carries TRBV4-1 and TRBJ2-5; a weak D match, TRBD1 (5 bases). Germline lookup yields CDR1 MGHRA and CDR2 YSYEKL. This CDR3 contains 16 residues. The ends were cut back, 3 bases at V and 5 bases at J, with 19 bases in the middle. The CDR3 reads CASSQTSLRDGETQYF. The CDR3 DNA reads TGCGCCAGCAGCCAGACCTCGCTCAGGGATGGGGAGACCCAGTACTTC.

Only one count was recorded for this clone. The chain combines TRBV18 with TRBJ2-5, with 7 bases aligning to TRBD1. The CDR3 loop spans 15 amino acids. The V gene's germline CDR1 is KGHSH and CDR2 LQKENI. The ends lost 3 bases at V and 2 bases at J; junction bases unmatched: 6. DNA for the CDR3: TGTGCCAGCTCACCCTCGGGACAGCTTCAAGAGACCCAGTACTTC. Amino acids: CASSPSGQLQETQYF.

This clone was found once. The chain links TRBV19 to TRBJ1-5, with a weak D call TRBD1 (6 bases). Germline CDR1 reads LNHDA; CDR2 reads SQIVND (reference sequence). V dropped 6 bases and J dropped 0 bases, with 12 bases sitting between them. The CDR3 runs to 15 residues. The CDR3 spells CASSEYRDSNQPQHF. The CDR3 coding sequence is TGTGCCAGTAGCGAATACAGGGATAGCAATCAGCCCCAGCATTTT. Full variable domain (remainder filled in from reference TRBV19 and TRBJ1-5): DGGITQSPKYLFRKEGQNVTLSCEQNLNHDAMYWYRQDPGQGLRLIYYSQIVNDFQKGDIAEGYSVSREKKESFPLTVTSAQKNPTAFYLCASSEYRDSNQPQHFGDGTRLSIL.

The rearrangement joins TRBV4-3 to TRBJ2-1; D is unresolved. There are 17 residues in the CDR3. V was cut by 0 bases and J by 0 bases, with 12 bases left in between. Looked up from germline, CDR1 is LGHNA and CDR2 is YSLEER. In DNA, the CDR3 is TGCGCCAGCAGCCAAGATGTAGCCCCGAGCTCCTACAATGAGCAGTTCTTC. Its translation is CASSQDVAPSSYNEQFF.

V usage is TRBV19 and J usage is TRBJ2-7; 7 bases agree with TRBD1. CDR3 length equals 14 residues. The J segment lost 0 bases and the V segment lost 6 bases, leaving 5 bases of the junction unmatched. Germline lookup yields CDR1 LNHDA and CDR2 SQIVND (reference sequence). CDR3 sequence reads: CASSPQGISYEQYF. The CDR3 DNA sequence: TGTGCCAGTAGCCCACAGGGGATCTCCTACGAGCAGTACTTC.

The J gene is TRBJ2-1, the V gene TRBV7-8; 14 bases are a match to TRBD2. V lost 5 bases, J lost 6 bases, and 6 bases stayed unmatched. The length of the CDR3 is 16 residues. CDR1 and CDR2 from the germline V gene are SGHVS and FQNEAQ. The CDR3 coding sequence is TGTGCCAGCAGCCCCCGGACTAGCGGGGGGTTCAATGAGCAGTTCTTC. It is translated as CASSPRTSGGFNEQFF.

The chain combines TRBV19 with TRBJ2-1; D is possibly TRBD2 (5 bases). Germline V gene sequence: CDR1 LNHDA, CDR2 SQIVND (reference sequence). The CDR3 is made up of 15 amino acids. V was trimmed by 0 bases and J by 2 bases, leaving 8 bases between them. The CDR3 DNA reads as TGTGCCAGTAGTATAGAGGGAGAGACCTACAATGAGCAGTTCTTC. This gives the protein CASSIEGETYNEQFF.

This clone was counted only a few times. The J gene is TRBJ1-2, the V gene TRBV10-3, with 9 bases matching TRBD1. Germline CDR1 ENHRY, CDR2 SYGVKD. The CDR3 length is 14 residues. The trim removed 11 bases at V and 6 bases at J, leaving 13 bases unmatched. The CDR3 DNA sequence: TGTGCCGCTGAAACAAAACAGGGGGCGCATGGCTACACCTTC. Translating gives CAAETKQGAHGYTF.

CDR3 residues: CSVNTRGPDTEAFF. In DNA form, the CDR3 reads TGCAGCGTTAACACCAGGGGGCCGGACACTGAAGCTTTCTTT. The J gene is TRBJ1-1, the V gene TRBV29-1, with 8 bases lining up with TRBD1. This CDR3 has 14 residues. V was clipped by 5 bases and J by 3 bases; unmatched bases: 8. Germline V lookup: CDR1 SQVTM, CDR2 ANQGSEA.

The CDR3 DNA reads as TGTGCCAGTGGGACAGGAAGTTCCTACGAGCAGTACTTC. Translated: CASGTGSSYEQYF. The chain employs TRBV19 and TRBJ2-7; 8 nucleotides align to TRBD1. J gave up 1 base and V 8 bases, and 4 bases lay outside the gene matches. The CDR3 runs to 13 residues. Germline loops: CDR1 LNHDA, CDR2 SQIVND (reference sequence).